A single sample gave rise to the 15 T cell receptor beta chains below, sequenced in a study of beta chain features in type 1 diabetes. The authors reverse transcribed all of the isolated RNA, so sequencing captured expressed TCRB transcripts. Sequencing was performed with immunoSEQ multiplex PCR; in TCRdb, only in-frame clones are kept and a portion is missing. Of about 140,000 clones listed, roughly 7.2% were seen once; the top ten hold approximately 1.5%. Sequencing used central memory CD4+ T cells from blood. These receptors originate from a woman in her 30s in good health.

This CDR3 reads CASSPGLVDTQYF. The DNA for the CDR3 is TGTGCCAGCAGCCCGGGACTAGTCGATACGCAGTATTTT. The V call is TRBV11-3, the J call TRBJ2-3; the match to TRBD2 covers 8 bases. Germline trimming cut 5 bases from V and 6 bases from J; bases unmatched to any gene: 4. The CDR3 is 13 amino acids. Germline V gene sequence: CDR1 SGHNT, CDR2 YENEEA. The variable domain in full, completed from reference TRBV11-3 and TRBJ2-3, reads EAGVVQSPRYKIIEKKQPVAFWCNPISGHNTLYWYLQNLGQGPELLIRYENEEAVDDSQLPKDRFSAERLKGVDSTLKIQPAELGDSAVYLCASSPGLVDTQYFGPGTRLTVL.

This clone was picked up a small number of times. In DNA form, the CDR3 reads TGTGCCAGTAGATCAGGGGGCGGCAGCAATCAGCCCCAGCATTTT. Protein product: CASRSGGGSNQPQHF. V gene TRBV19 combines with J gene TRBJ1-5, with 8 bases lining up with TRBD1. The CDR3 sequence is 15 residues long. The V segment lost 6 bases and the J segment 1 base; nucleotides outside the gene matches: 5. Per the germline V gene, CDR1 is LNHDA and CDR2 is SQIVND (reference sequence). The full variable domain, with the rest looked up from reference TRBV19 and TRBJ1-5, is DGGITQSPKYLFRKEGQNVTLSCEQNLNHDAMYWYRQDPGQGLRLIYYSQIVNDFQKGDIAEGYSVSREKKESFPLTVTSAQKNPTAFYLCASRSGGGSNQPQHFGDGTRLSIL.

This chain joins TRBV10-2 and TRBJ2-1, with a possible D match to TRBD1 (5 bases). V was trimmed by 4 bases and J by 10 bases, leaving 17 bases between them. Per germline, CDR1 WSHSY and CDR2 SAAADI. This CDR3 comprises 14 residues. In DNA, the CDR3 is TGCGCCAGCAGTGTTCAGGGCCGCAATAGGGAGCAGTTCTTC. This sequence encodes CASSVQGRNREQFF.

The chain employs TRBV18 and TRBJ2-5; D is undetermined. The CDR3 consists of 15 residues. CDR1 KGHSH and CDR2 LQKENI come from the germline V gene. V was cut by 6 bases and J by 0 bases, with 14 bases left in between. The CDR3 loop reads CASSQAILHQETQYF. CDR3 coding DNA: TGTGCCAGCTCGCAGGCTATCCTTCACCAAGAGACCCAGTACTTC.

This clone occurred a few times. The chain's CDR3 is CASSVDGSNGETQYF. CDR3 bases: TGTGCCAGCAGCGTAGACGGGAGTAACGGAGAGACCCAGTACTTC. The chain carries TRBV9 and TRBJ2-5; a weak D match, TRBD2 (6 bases). The CDR3 runs to 15 residues. V was trimmed by 0 bases and J by 4 bases, leaving 13 bases between them. The germline gives CDR1 SGDLS, CDR2 YYNGEE.

The CDR3 is CASSPEGGSSNQPQHF. CDR3 DNA sequence: TGTGCCAGCAGCCCAGAGGGAGGGAGTAGCAATCAGCCCCAGCATTTT. V usage is TRBV7-2 and J usage is TRBJ1-5; D ambiguous. The CDR3 has 16 amino acids. Trimming took 5 bases from V and 0 from J, leaving 14 bases between them. Per the germline V gene, CDR1 is SGHTA and CDR2 is FQGNSA.

The genes are TRBV6-6 and TRBJ1-1, with 8 bases that match TRBD1. J lost 1 base, V lost 6 bases, and 10 bases had no gene match. This CDR3 spans 16 amino acids. The germline V gene encodes CDR1 MNHNY and CDR2 SVGAGI (reference sequence). The CDR3 DNA reads as TGTGCCAGCAGGACCGGCAGGGGGCGTGGGAACACTGAAGCTTTCTTT. It encodes CASRTGRGRGNTEAFF.

There are many counts of this clone. This chain uses TRBV5-4 with TRBJ1-3; perhaps TRBD1 as D (5 bases). The ends were cut back, 5 bases at V and 1 base at J, with 13 bases in the middle. This CDR3 has 15 residues. Germline assignment: CDR1 SGHNT and CDR2 YYREEE (reference sequence). Here the CDR3 reads CASRSGGVSGNTIYF. CDR3 sequence (DNA): TGTGCCAGCAGATCGGGGGGAGTGTCTGGAAACACCATATATTTT.

The CDR3 DNA reads as TGTGCCTGGAGTGTACGGACAGGGGGCCGTCAGCCCCAGCATTTT. Residues: CAWSVRTGGRQPQHF. V and J are TRBV30 and TRBJ1-5; 11 bases map to TRBD1. V lost 0 bases, J lost 6 bases, and 4 bases stayed unmatched. The CDR3 consists of 15 residues. Germline V gene data show CDR1 as GTSNPN and CDR2 as SVGIG (reference sequence).

The rearrangement joins TRBV28 to TRBJ2-7, with 9 bases fitting TRBD1. J gave up 4 bases and V 1 base, and 5 bases lay outside the gene matches. The germline CDR1 and CDR2 sequences are MDHEN and SYDVKM. The length of the CDR3 is 15 residues. Here the CDR3 reads CASSLSGQGKYEQYF. DNA of the CDR3: TGTGCCAGCAGTTTATCCGGACAGGGGAAGTACGAGCAGTACTTC.

This chain connects TRBV29-1 to TRBJ2-1; the match to TRBD2 covers 8 bases. V gave up 5 bases and J gave up 4 bases; unmatched junction bases: 13. This CDR3 comprises 16 residues. CDR1 SQVTM and CDR2 ANQGSEA come from the germline V gene. The CDR3 is CSVPLFTSGDYNEQFF. CDR3 nucleotides: TGCAGCGTTCCTCTCTTCACTAGCGGAGATTACAATGAGCAGTTCTTC.

This clone was picked up a small number of times. The rearrangement links TRBV9 to TRBJ2-3; a weak D match, TRBD2 (6 bases). Germline CDR1 is SGDLS and CDR2 is YYNGEE. V lost 0 bases and J lost 3, with 14 bases in between. There are 16 residues in the CDR3. The CDR3: CASSVVGGVGTDTQYF. The CDR3 DNA reads TGTGCCAGCAGCGTAGTGGGGGGAGTAGGAACAGATACGCAGTATTTT.

The chain employs TRBV18 and TRBJ1-1; 10 nucleotides match TRBD1. Trimming removed 5 bases from V and 5 bases from J; junction bases left unmatched: 5. The germline gives CDR1 KGHSH, CDR2 LQKENI. The CDR3 runs 14 residues. The CDR3 coding sequence is TGTGCCAGCTCATCAGAGGACAGGGGGACTGAAGCTTTCTTT. Its translation: CASSSEDRGTEAFF.

This chain links TRBV27 with TRBJ1-4, with TRBD1 matching 7 bases. CDR3 length: 14 residues. The J segment lost 2 bases and the V segment lost 4 bases, leaving 1 base of the junction unmatched. Germline V gene sequence: CDR1 MNHEY, CDR2 SMNVEV (reference sequence). This chain's CDR3 is CASSSRGTNEKLFF. CDR3 sequence (DNA): TGTGCCAGCAGTTCCAGGGGGACTAATGAAAAACTGTTTTTT. The variable domain in full, completed from reference TRBV27 and TRBJ1-4, reads EAQVTQNPRYLITVTGKKLTVTCSQNMNHEYMSWYRQDPGLGLRQIYYSMNVEVTDKGDVPEGYKVSRKEKRNFPLILESPSPNQTSLYFCASSSRGTNEKLFFGSGTQLSVL.

The V and J genes are TRBV19 and TRBJ2-7; D not resolved. Germline loops: CDR1 LNHDA, CDR2 SQIVND (reference sequence). The V gene lost 3 bases and the J gene lost 3 bases, with 6 bases spanning the gap. This CDR3 has 12 amino acids. CDR3 sequence: CASSIYGYEQYF. The CDR3 region has the DNA TGTGCCAGTAGTATCTACGGCTACGAGCAGTACTTC.